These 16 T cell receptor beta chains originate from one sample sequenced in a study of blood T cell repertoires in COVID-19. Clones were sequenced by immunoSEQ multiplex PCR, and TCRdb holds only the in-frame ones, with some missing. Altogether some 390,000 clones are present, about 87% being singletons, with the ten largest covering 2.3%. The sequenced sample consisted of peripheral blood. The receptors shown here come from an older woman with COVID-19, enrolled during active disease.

In nucleotides, the CDR3 is TGTGCCAGCAGCTTGGCAAGGGGCAGTTGGAACACTGAAGCTTTCTTT. It yields the protein CASSLARGSWNTEAFF. V gene TRBV7-9 combines with J gene TRBJ1-1; weak D call: TRBD1 (5 bases). V was clipped by 3 bases and J by 1 base, with 15 bases between them. This CDR3 is 16 amino acids long. Germline V gene sequence: CDR1 SEHNR, CDR2 FQNEAQ (reference sequence).

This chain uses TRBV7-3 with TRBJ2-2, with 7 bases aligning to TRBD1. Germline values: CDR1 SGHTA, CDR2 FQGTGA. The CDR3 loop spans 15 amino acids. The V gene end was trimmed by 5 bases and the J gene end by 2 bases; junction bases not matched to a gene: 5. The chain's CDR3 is CASSTRQGNTGELFF. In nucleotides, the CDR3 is TGTGCCAGCAGCACGAGACAGGGAAACACCGGGGAGCTGTTTTTT. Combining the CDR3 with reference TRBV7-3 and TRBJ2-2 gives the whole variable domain GAGVSQTPSNKVTEKGKYVELRCDPISGHTALYWYRQSLGQGPEFLIYFQGTGAADDSGLPNDRFFAVRPEGSVSTLKIQRTERGDSAVYLCASSTRQGNTGELFFGEGSRLTVL.

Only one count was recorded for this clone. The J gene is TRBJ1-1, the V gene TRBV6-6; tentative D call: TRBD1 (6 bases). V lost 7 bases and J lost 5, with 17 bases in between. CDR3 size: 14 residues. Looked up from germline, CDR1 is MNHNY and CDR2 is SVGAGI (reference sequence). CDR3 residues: CASIAPRGQTEAFF. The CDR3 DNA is TGTGCCAGCATCGCCCCCAGGGGTCAGACTGAAGCTTTCTTT.

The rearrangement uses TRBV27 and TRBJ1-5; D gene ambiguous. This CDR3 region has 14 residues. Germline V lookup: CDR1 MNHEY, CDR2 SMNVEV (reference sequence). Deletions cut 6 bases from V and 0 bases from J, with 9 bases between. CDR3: CASSPIVSNQPQHF. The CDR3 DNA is TGTGCCAGCAGCCCCATAGTTAGCAATCAGCCCCAGCATTTT.

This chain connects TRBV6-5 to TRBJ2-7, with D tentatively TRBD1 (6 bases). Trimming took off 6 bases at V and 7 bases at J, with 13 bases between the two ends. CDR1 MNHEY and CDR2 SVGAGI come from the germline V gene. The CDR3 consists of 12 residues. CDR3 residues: CASSKQGQEQYF. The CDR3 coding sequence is TGTGCCAGCAGCAAACAGGGTCAGGAGCAGTACTTC.

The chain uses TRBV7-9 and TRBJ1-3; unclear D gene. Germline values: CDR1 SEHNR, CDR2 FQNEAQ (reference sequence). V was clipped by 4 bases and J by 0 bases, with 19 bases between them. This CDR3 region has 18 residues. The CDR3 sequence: CASSSPRAASFSGNTIYF. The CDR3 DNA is TGTGCCAGCAGCTCTCCGAGGGCAGCCTCTTTCTCTGGAAACACCATATATTTT.

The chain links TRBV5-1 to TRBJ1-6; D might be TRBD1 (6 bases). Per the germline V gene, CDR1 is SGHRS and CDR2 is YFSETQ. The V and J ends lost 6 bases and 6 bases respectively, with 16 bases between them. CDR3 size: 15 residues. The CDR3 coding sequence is TGCGCCAGCACCAAGACAGGCGGTTTTAATTCACCCCTCCACTTT. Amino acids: CASTKTGGFNSPLHF.

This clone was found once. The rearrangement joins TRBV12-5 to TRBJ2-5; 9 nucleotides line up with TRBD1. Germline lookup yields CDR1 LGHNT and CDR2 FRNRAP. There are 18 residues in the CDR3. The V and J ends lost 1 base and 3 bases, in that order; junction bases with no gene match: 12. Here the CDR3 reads CASGLALVGQGREETQYF. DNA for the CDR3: TGTGCTAGTGGTTTGGCGCTTGTGGGACAGGGAAGGGAAGAGACCCAGTACTTC.

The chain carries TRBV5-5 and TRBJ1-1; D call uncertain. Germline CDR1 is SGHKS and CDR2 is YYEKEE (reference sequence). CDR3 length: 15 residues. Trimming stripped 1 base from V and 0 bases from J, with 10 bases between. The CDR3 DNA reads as TGTGCCAGCAGCTTGATGGGCCACGTGAACACTGAAGCTTTCTTT. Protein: CASSLMGHVNTEAFF.

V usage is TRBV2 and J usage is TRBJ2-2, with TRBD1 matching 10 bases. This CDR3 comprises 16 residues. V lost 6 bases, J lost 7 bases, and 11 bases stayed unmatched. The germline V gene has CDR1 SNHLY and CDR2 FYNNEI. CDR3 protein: CASSQGQGRTGGELFF. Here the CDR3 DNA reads TGTGCCAGCAGCCAGGGACAGGGGAGGACGGGCGGGGAGCTGTTTTTT.

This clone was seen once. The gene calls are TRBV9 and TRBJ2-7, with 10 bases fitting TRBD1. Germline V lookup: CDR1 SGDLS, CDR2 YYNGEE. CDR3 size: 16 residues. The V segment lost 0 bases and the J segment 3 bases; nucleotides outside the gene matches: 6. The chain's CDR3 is CASSVAWGTGDYEQYF. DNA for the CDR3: TGTGCCAGCAGCGTAGCTTGGGGGACAGGGGACTACGAGCAGTACTTC.

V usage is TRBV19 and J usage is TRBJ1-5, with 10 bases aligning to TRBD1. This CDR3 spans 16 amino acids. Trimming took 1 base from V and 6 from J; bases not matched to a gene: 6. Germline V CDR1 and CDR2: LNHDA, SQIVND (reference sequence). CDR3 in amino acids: CASSIGTGGLGQPQHF. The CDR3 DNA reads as TGTGCCAGTAGTATAGGGACAGGGGGATTGGGTCAGCCCCAGCATTTT.

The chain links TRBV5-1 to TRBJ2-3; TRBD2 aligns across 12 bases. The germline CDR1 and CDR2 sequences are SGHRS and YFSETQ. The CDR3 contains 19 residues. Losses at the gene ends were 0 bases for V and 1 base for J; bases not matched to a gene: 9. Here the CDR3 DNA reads TGCGCCAGCAGCTTGGCCATACTAGCGGGGGGCGGAGGCACAGATACGCAGTATTTT. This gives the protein CASSLAILAGGGGTDTQYF.

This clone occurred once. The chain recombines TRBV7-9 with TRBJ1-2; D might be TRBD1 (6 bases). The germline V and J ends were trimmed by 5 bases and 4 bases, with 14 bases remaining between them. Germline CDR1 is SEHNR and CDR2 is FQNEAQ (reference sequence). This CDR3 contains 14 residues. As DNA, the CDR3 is TGTGCCAGCAGCCCCTCCGGGACAAGCTATGGCTACACCTTC. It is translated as CASSPSGTSYGYTF. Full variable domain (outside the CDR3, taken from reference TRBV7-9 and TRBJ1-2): DTGVSQNPRHKITKRGQNVTFRCDPISEHNRLYWYRQTLGQGPEFLTYFQNEAQLEKSRLLSDRFSAERPKGSFSTLEIQRTEQGDSAMYLCASSPSGTSYGYTFGSGTRLTVV.

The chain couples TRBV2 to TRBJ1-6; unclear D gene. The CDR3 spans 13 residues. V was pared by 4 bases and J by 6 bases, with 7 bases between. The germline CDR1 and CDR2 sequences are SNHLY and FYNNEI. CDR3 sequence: CASSGLLNSPLHF. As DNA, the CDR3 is TGTGCCAGCAGTGGACTTCTTAATTCACCCCTCCACTTT. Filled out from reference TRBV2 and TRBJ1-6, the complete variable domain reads EPEVTQTPSHQVTQMGQEVILRCVPISNHLYFYWYRQILGQKVEFLVSFYNNEISEKSEIFDDQFSVERPDGSNFTLKIRSTKLEDSAMYFCASSGLLNSPLHFGNGTRLTVT.

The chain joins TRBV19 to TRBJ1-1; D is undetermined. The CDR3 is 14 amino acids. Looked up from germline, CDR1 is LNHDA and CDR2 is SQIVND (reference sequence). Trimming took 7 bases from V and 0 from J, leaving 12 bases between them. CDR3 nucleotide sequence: TGTGCCAGTACCTCGGTTAGCATGAACACTGAAGCTTTCTTT. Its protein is CASTSVSMNTEAFF.